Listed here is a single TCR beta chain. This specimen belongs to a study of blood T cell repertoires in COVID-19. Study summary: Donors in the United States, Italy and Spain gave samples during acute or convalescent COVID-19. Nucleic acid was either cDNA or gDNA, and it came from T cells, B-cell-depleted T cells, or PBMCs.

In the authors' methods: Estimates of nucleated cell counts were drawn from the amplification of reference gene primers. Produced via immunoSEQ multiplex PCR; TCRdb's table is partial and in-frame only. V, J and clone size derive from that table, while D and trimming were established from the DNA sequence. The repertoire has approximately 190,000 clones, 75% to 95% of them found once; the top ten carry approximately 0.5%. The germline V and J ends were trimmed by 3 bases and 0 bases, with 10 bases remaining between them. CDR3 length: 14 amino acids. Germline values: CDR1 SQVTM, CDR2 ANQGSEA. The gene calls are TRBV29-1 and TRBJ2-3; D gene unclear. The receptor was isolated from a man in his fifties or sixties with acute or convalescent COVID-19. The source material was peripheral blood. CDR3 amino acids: CSVEAVTSTDTQYF. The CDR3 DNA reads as TGCAGCGTTGAGGCGGTTACTAGCACAGATACGCAGTATTTT.